The present T cell receptor beta chain was sequenced within a study of T cells after yellow fever vaccination. Study-wide findings and caveats: Peaking on day 5 versus 15, the secondary response was faster but weaker.

One entry per CDR3 protein results from TCRdb running MiXCR on the 5' RACE reads. The sample records hundreds of thousands of distinct CDR3 sequences, 17% being singletons. This clonotype was picked up a small number of times. Its antigen is not identified. This TCR was sampled from a man between 18 and 35 years old who received the YFV17D yellow fever vaccine. This sample comprised PBMCs, obtained roughly 5 days after the first yellow fever vaccination.

Here the CDR3 reads CASSSLMRPVPLEKLFF. For the CDR3, the DNA is TGTGCCAGCAGCTCACTGATGAGACCGGTGCCCTTGGAAAAACTGTTTTTT. The V call is TRBV11-2, the J call TRBJ1-4, with D unclear. The CDR3 extends over 17 amino acids. Between the trimmed V and J ends, which lost 4 bases and 8 bases, there was a span of 23 bases. Germline loops: CDR1 SGHAT, CDR2 FQNNGV. Complete variable domain (other parts from reference TRBV11-2 and TRBJ1-4): EAGVAQSPRYKIIEKRQSVAFWCNPISGHATLYWYQQILGQGPKLLIQFQNNGVVDDSQLPKDRFSAERLKGVDSTLKIQPAKLEDSAVYLCASSSLMRPVPLEKLFFGSGTQLSVL.